This T cell receptor (beta chain) was sequenced in a study of identical twins. Findings and caveats of the study: Surplus twin overlap in beta out-of-frame sequences was less pronounced.

The CDR3 length is 13 residues. V lost 3 bases to trimming and J lost 2 bases, with 7 bases between them. TCRdb reprocessed the 5' RACE reads with MiXCR, giving one entry per CDR3 protein. The repertoire consists of 690,000 or so distinct CDR3 sequences, with roughly 6% occurring once and the leading ten covering 1.5% to 2%. This clonotype was seen only a few times. Its specificity is unknown. The gene calls are TRBV12-3 or TRBV12-4 and TRBJ1-2, with D possibly being TRBD1 (5 bases). Sequenced input: naive T cells sorted from blood. The sequence came from a man aged 18 to 30 in good health. The CDR3 region has the DNA TGTGCCAGCAGTTTCAGGGCGAACTATGGCTACACCTTC. This sequence encodes CASSFRANYGYTF.